The text below deals with one T cell receptor beta chain. CDR1 is SGHTA, CDR2 FQGNSA, per germline. This CDR3 has 17 residues. The trim removed 2 bases at V and 2 bases at J, leaving 10 bases unmatched. These data originate in a study of blood T cell repertoires in COVID-19. Clones were read by immunoSEQ multiplex PCR, and TCRdb kept only the in-frame ones, dropping some. The sample gives 70,000 to 80,000 clones, more than 75% of which show up once; approximately 13% is in the top ten. Source material: peripheral blood. The chain is built from TRBV7-2 and TRBJ2-3; 7 bases match TRBD2. This sequence was found in a woman of 80 years or more with acute or convalescent COVID-19. The CDR3 DNA is TGTGCCAGCAGCTTAACGGCGGGAGCGTCATTCACAGATACGCAGTATTTT. Amino acid sequence: CASSLTAGASFTDTQYF.